Below, 4 T cell receptor beta chains from the same sample are listed, as sequenced in a study of OX40 agonist ivuxolimab in advanced cancers. Sequencing used immunoSEQ multiplex PCR; TCRdb keeps in-frame clones, though not all of them. This table has around 110,000 clones, just over 90% appearing once. Sample: CD4+ or CD8+ T cells sorted from blood, taken in a trial of the OX40 agonist ivuxolimab. The receptor source for this set is an adult with an advanced solid tumor such as melanoma, head and neck, liver or kidney cancer.

V usage is TRBV4-1 and J usage is TRBJ2-7; maybe TRBD1 (6 bases). Deletions cut 1 base from V and 6 bases from J, with 10 bases between. CDR3 length equals 13 residues. The germline V gene encodes CDR1 MGHRA and CDR2 YSYEKL. The CDR3 loop is CASSQGKQGEQYF. The CDR3 DNA is TGCGCCAGCAGCCAAGGGAAACAGGGCGAGCAGTACTTC.

The gene calls are TRBV9 and TRBJ2-5; 10 positions agree with TRBD2. Germline CDR1 reads SGDLS; CDR2 reads YYNGEE. V gave up 0 bases and J gave up 6 bases; unmatched junction bases: 11. This CDR3 has 17 amino acids. CDR3 in DNA: TGTGCCAGCAGCGTAGATAGTTCGACTAGCGGGCGTCAGACCCAGTACTTC. Translating gives CASSVDSSTSGRQTQYF.

J is TRBJ1-2 and V is TRBV28; no definite D call. The germline CDR1 and CDR2 sequences are MDHEN and SYDVKM. The V end was cut by 4 bases, the J end by 4 bases, with 10 bases between. The CDR3 sequence is 13 residues long. CDR3: CASSSQSSYGYTF. Written as DNA, the CDR3 is TGTGCCAGCAGTTCACAGAGCTCCTATGGCTACACCTTC.

This clone turned up a few times. This chain joins TRBV5-1 and TRBJ2-2; the D is unclear. Germline CDR1 and CDR2: SGHRS and YFSETQ. The CDR3 is 15 amino acids. V was shortened by 0 bases and J by 0 bases, with 6 bases between the two germline ends. This CDR3 is CASSLEQTNTGELFF. The CDR3 DNA is TGCGCCAGCAGCTTGGAGCAGACGAACACCGGGGAGCTGTTTTTT.